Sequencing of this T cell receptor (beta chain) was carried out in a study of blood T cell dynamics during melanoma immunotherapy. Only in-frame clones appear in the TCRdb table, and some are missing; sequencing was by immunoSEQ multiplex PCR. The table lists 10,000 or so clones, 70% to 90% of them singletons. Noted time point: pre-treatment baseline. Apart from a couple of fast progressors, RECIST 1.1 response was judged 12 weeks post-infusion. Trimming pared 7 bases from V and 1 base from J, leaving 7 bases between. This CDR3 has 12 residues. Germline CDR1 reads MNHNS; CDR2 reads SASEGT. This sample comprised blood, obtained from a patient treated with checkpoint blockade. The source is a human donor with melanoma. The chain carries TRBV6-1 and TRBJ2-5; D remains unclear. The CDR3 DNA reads TGTGCCAGCAAGAAAACCCAAGAGACCCAGTACTTC. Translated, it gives CASKKTQETQYF.